The source of this T cell receptor beta chain is a study of blood T cells in healthy people across ages (dated by TCRdb to the mid-2010s). In terms of the full investigation: In model experiments, roughly one uniquely barcoded TCR beta cDNA molecule per two T cells was captured by template switching. To avoid experimental bias, donors of different ages were spread randomly across the sequencing lanes. Using the same blood draw, the study looked at two additional independent replicas of 1 million unique cDNA reads for two donors, one aged 18 to 30 and the other aged 80 or older. Using deep sequencing normalized with unique cDNA molecular identifiers, the study measured how TCR beta repertoire diversity changes with age. Four age groups were formed from the donors: young (average roughly 15 years), middle-aged (less than 40), aged (roughly 59) and long-lived (more than 75).

Libraries came from 5' RACE. The sample was run on an Illumina HiSeq 2500. The second PCR ran for roughly 7 to 12 cycles and used a J-beta primer mix along with a sample-barcoded 5' primer. Each TCR beta cDNA molecule received a unique molecular identifier from a template-switch 5' adaptor carrying 12 random nucleotides. At least 3 million CDR3-containing paired-end reads were obtained from each sample. First-strand cDNA was synthesized from all RNA with the Mint cDNA synthesis kit, primed by a TRBC-specific oligonucleotide. After uracil-DNA glycosylase treatment, a first 18-cycle PCR used universal primers M1SS and BC2_uni_R on all cDNA. In the original analysis: Normalization of each sample was performed by random selection of 1 million high-quality reads, each carrying a distinct molecular identifier. Reads with shared molecular identifiers were discarded instead of being binned into consensus sequences. CDR3 identification, clonotype clustering and error correction used MiTCR with a Q25 quality threshold and the strictest error-elimination algorithm. Lower-bound total TCR beta diversity was estimated with a nonparametric unseen species model using Euler transformation. In-frame beta chains were kept once TCRdb had trimmed the public reads at Q25 with fastp and called clones with MiXCR. Entries are consolidated by CDR3 protein sequence, retaining the most common genes and DNA. The V and J calls come from TCRdb's annotation, not from the publication. The sample data list some 710,000 distinct CDR3 sequences, and 22% of these were observed just once. Clones ranked in the top ten supply less than 25% of the sample.

This clonotype was seen a few times. Which antigen it targets is not known. The input lacks base qualities; no much larger clone sits a single base away. Paper-wide results and their limitations: Observed TCR beta diversity per million T cells fell roughly linearly with age, and a significant reduction was already apparent by age roughly 41. Compared with the aged group, more naive CD4+ T cells, fewer expanded clones and increased TCR diversity were shown by the long-lived group, suggesting age selection. Estimates of total diversity based on one million sequenced T cells were considered lower bounds and underestimates. Because donor CMV infection status was unknown, age-related changes in expanded clonotypes were potentially confounded. Bulk unsorted PBMC profiling prevented conclusive comparison of naive and antigen-experienced compartments. The percentage of naive T cells measured by flow cytometry correlated strongly with observed TCR beta diversity.

The 39 donors, aged roughly 6 to 90 years, were systemically healthy Caucasian individuals from Russia. Around 10 milliliters of peripheral blood were drawn from each donor into EDTA-treated Vacutainer tubes. Ficoll-Paque density-gradient centrifugation was used to isolate PBMCs, with at least 6.5 million per sample. Total RNA, at least 6 micrograms per sample, was extracted from PBMCs with Trizol reagent. For every donor, flow cytometry on a PBMC aliquot measured the percentage of naive CD45RAhigh/CD27high T cells. V is cut back by 0 bases and J by 5 bases, with 19 bases in the junction unmatched. For CDR1 and CDR2, the germline V gene lists SGHRS and YFSETQ. The cysteine opens and the phenylalanine closes a CDR3 of 20 amino acids. CDR3 DNA only is kept here, 60 bases in frame from base 1.

The chain is encoded by TRBV5-1 joined to TRBJ1-4, with 7 bases matching TRBD1. The clonotype comes from a man aged 65 to 85 in good health. The sequenced sample was blood. The CDR3 reads CASSLDGSQGRGRGNEKLFF. The nucleotides are TGCGCCAGCAGCTTGGATGGTTCACAGGGGCGGGGACGCGGGAATGAAAAACTGTTTTTT.